This T cell receptor (beta chain) was retrieved from a study of blood T cell repertoires in COVID-19. About the study: PBMCs, B-cell-depleted T cells, or T cells provided the cDNA or gDNA that made up the material.

This clone appeared a single time. This CDR3 contains 19 residues. The germline CDR1 and CDR2 sequences are SGHTA and FQGNSA. V lost 1 base and J lost 4, with 20 bases in between. Source study methods: Estimation of nucleated cell counts relied on the amplification of reference gene primers. Here immunoSEQ multiplex PCR was the method, and the copy in TCRdb shows in-frame clones only, minus some. The V and J calls and clone size come from that table; D and trimming were worked out from the DNA. This sample has about 270,000 clones; about 83% occur once, and the top ten carry 8% to 9.5%. The source is a woman aged 50 to 60 who had recovered from COVID-19. The V gene is TRBV7-2, the J gene TRBJ2-6, with a possible D match to TRBD1 (5 bases). Input material: peripheral blood. The CDR3 reads CASSLVQLRRGRGANVLTF. CDR3 coding DNA: TGTGCCAGCAGCTTAGTTCAATTGCGTAGGGGAAGAGGGGCCAACGTCCTGACTTTC.